The 14 T cell receptor beta chains below were found in one sample sequenced in a study of shared clonotypes between healthy human individuals. TCRdb keeps only in-frame clones here, not all; method: immunoSEQ multiplex PCR. This table holds around 2.1 million clones, approximately 96% found once. Sequencing used naive CD4+ T cells sorted from blood. The subset is: CD45RA+ positively selected. These receptors were obtained from a man in his late teens or twenties in good health.

This clone was seen just once. This chain uses TRBV30 with TRBJ2-1, with TRBD1 identical over 9 bases. Germline lookup yields CDR1 GTSNPN and CDR2 SVGIG (reference sequence). The trim removed 2 bases at V and 5 bases at J, leaving 10 bases unmatched. This CDR3 is 16 amino acids long. The CDR3 nucleotides read TGTGCCTGGAGTCACCCCGGGACAGGGACCAACAATGAGCAGTTCTTC. This gives the protein CAWSHPGTGTNNEQFF. Looking up the rest from reference TRBV30 and TRBJ2-1 gives the full variable domain: SQTIHQWPATLVQPVGSPLSLECTVEGTSNPNLYWYRQAAGRGLQLLFYSVGIGQISSEVPQNLSASRPQDRQFILSSKKLLLSDSGFYLCAWSHPGTGTNNEQFFGPGTRLTVL.

Of note for this clone: This specimen includes other DNA sequences encoding the same CDR3. The gene calls are TRBV28 and TRBJ2-7, with 7 nucleotides matching TRBD1. Germline-derived CDR1 and CDR2 are MDHEN and SYDVKM. The junction had 7 bases not matched to a gene; V was cut back by 4 bases and J by 4 bases. The CDR3 consists of 14 residues. The CDR3 is CASSSPGQTYEQYF. DNA for the CDR3: TGTGCCAGCAGTTCCCCGGGACAGACATACGAGCAGTACTTC.

The chain links TRBV30 to TRBJ1-1, with D perhaps matching TRBD1 (6 bases). The CDR3 is 13 amino acids. The V gene lost 7 bases and the J gene lost 1 base, with 13 bases spanning the gap. Germline V gene data show CDR1 as GTSNPN and CDR2 as SVGIG (reference sequence). CDR3 sequence: CASAGGANTEAFF. In DNA form, the CDR3 reads TGTGCCTCCGCGGGGGGCGCGAACACTGAAGCTTTCTTT.

This chain uses TRBV19 with TRBJ2-7; D remains unclear. The CDR3 consists of 13 residues. Germline V CDR1 and CDR2: LNHDA, SQIVND (reference sequence). V was pared by 4 bases and J by 4 bases, with 11 bases between. In DNA, the CDR3 is TGTGCCAGTAGTAGGTTCCTCTGGTACGAGCAGTACTTC. This gives the protein CASSRFLWYEQYF.

The sample holds a few counts of this clone. This chain uses TRBV28 with TRBJ1-5; TRBD1 agrees at 10 bases. The CDR3 is made up of 14 amino acids. Trimming at V came to 6 bases and at J to 1 base, leaving 0 bases not matched to a gene. Germline V gives CDR1 MDHEN, CDR2 SYDVKM. The DNA of the CDR3 is TGTGCCAGCAGGGGACAGGGGAGCAATCAGCCCCAGCATTTT. Protein: CASRGQGSNQPQHF.

The CDR3 spells CASRKEVSGGPQETQYF. The CDR3 DNA follows: TGTGCCAGCAGGAAGGAAGTTAGCGGGGGGCCGCAAGAGACCCAGTACTTC. The chain employs TRBV2 and TRBJ2-5; 10 positions match TRBD2. The V and J ends lost 6 bases and 2 bases, in that order; junction bases with no gene match: 12. CDR1 and CDR2 from the germline V gene are SNHLY and FYNNEI. This CDR3 contains 17 residues.

Details on this clone: The sample contains more than one DNA sequence encoding this CDR3. The V and J genes are TRBV2 and TRBJ1-1; D gene uncertain. The ends were cut back, 4 bases at V and 1 base at J, with 7 bases in the middle. This CDR3 is 13 amino acids long. Germline values: CDR1 SNHLY, CDR2 FYNNEI. CDR3 in DNA: TGTGCCAGCAGTGTTTCCGGGAACACTGAAGCTTTCTTT. Amino acids: CASSVSGNTEAFF.

The chain links TRBV5-4 to TRBJ2-5; 10 nucleotides line up with TRBD1. The CDR3 is made up of 14 amino acids. Per the germline V gene, CDR1 is SGHNT and CDR2 is YYREEE (reference sequence). V dropped 2 bases and J dropped 5; count of bases not matched to a gene: 3. CDR3 sequence: CASSFDRGRETQYF. The CDR3 DNA reads TGTGCCAGCAGCTTTGACAGGGGGCGTGAGACCCAGTACTTC.

The gene calls are TRBV9 and TRBJ1-2; D is ambiguous. This CDR3 is 15 amino acids long. Germline loops: CDR1 SGDLS, CDR2 YYNGEE. Deletions cut 2 bases from V and 8 bases from J, with 19 bases between. As DNA, the CDR3 is TGTGCCAGCAGCGTCCGTATGGGCGGGGTGGGCGGCTACACCTTC. Protein sequence: CASSVRMGGVGGYTF.

The V gene is TRBV5-4, the J gene TRBJ2-7; TRBD2 is a possible D gene (6 bases). The CDR3 is 14 residues long. V was clipped by 0 bases and J by 5 bases, with 12 bases between them. Germline CDR1 is SGHNT and CDR2 is YYREEE (reference sequence). CDR3 bases: TGTGCCAGCAGCTTGGACCTGACTAGGGACGAGCAGTACTTC. Protein: CASSLDLTRDEQYF.

This sequence joins TRBV28 and TRBJ1-2; D gene unclear. Trimming left V 6 bases short and J 0 bases short, with 17 bases between. The CDR3 loop spans 16 amino acids. CDR1 and CDR2 (germline): MDHEN, SYDVKM. CDR3 in DNA: TGTGCCAGCAGGATGGGGAGTCCCCTTCCTAACTATGGCTACACCTTC. Protein sequence: CASRMGSPLPNYGYTF.

This sequence joins TRBV6-1 and TRBJ1-5, with D maybe TRBD1 (5 bases). This CDR3 contains 16 residues. Germline V CDR1 and CDR2: MNHNS, SASEGT. The V gene lost 2 bases and the J gene lost 9 bases, with 20 bases spanning the gap. CDR3 residues: CASSERAGADRWPQHF. Written as DNA, the CDR3 is TGTGCCAGCAGTGAAAGGGCCGGGGCGGACCGATGGCCCCAGCATTTT.

The CDR3 DNA follows: TGTGCCAGCAGTATGACTAGGACCGGGGAGCTGTTTTTT. Translated, it gives CASSMTRTGELFF. The chain combines TRBV6-5 with TRBJ2-2; tentative D call: TRBD2 (6 bases). Germline CDR1 is MNHEY and CDR2 is SVGAGI. V shed 5 bases and J shed 5 bases, with 9 bases lying between them. This CDR3 contains 13 residues.

V usage is TRBV2 and J usage is TRBJ2-7; D gene unclear. The germline CDR1 and CDR2 sequences are SNHLY and FYNNEI. V gave up 1 base and J gave up 1 base, with 11 bases separating them. This CDR3 is built from 15 residues. The CDR3 here is CASSEGGIGSYEQYF. In DNA, the CDR3 is TGTGCCAGCAGTGAAGGCGGTATTGGGTCCTACGAGCAGTACTTC.